One and the same sample provided the 27 T cell receptor beta chains below, sequenced in a study of neurological immune-mediated disorders. TCRdb called the 5' RACE reads again in MiXCR, with one record for every CDR3 protein. Among 50,000 to 65,000 distinct CDR3 sequences, less than 6% were seen once, and the ten largest hold 3.4%. Material: PBMCs. The source is a woman aged 45-59 years with multiple sclerosis.

This clonotype was picked up many times. The chain has TRBV5-1 and TRBJ2-7; tentatively, D is TRBD1 or TRBD2 (5 bases each). V was shortened by 4 bases and J by 6 bases, with 17 bases between the two germline ends. The CDR3 runs 14 residues. Germline lookup yields CDR1 SGHRS and CDR2 YFSETQ. CDR3 coding DNA: TGCGCCAGCAGCCAAGCCTTGGGGGTCGGCGAGCAGTACGTC. It yields the protein CASSQALGVGEQYV.

This clonotype came up many times. The rearrangement joins TRBV27 to TRBJ1-6; 8 bases are a match to TRBD1. J was trimmed by 9 bases and V by 1 base; bases with no gene match: 5. Germline CDR1 reads MNHEY; CDR2 reads SMNVEV (reference sequence). The CDR3 spans 15 residues. CDR3 nucleotides: TGTGCCAGCAGTTTATTAGGGACAGGCAGTTCACCCCTCCACTTT. Its translation is CASSLLGTGSSPLHF.

This clonotype showed up many times. This chain joins TRBV5-1 and TRBJ1-1; TRBD1 is a possible D gene (5 bases). The germline V gene encodes CDR1 SGHRS and CDR2 YFSETQ. Trimming removed 4 bases at V and 1 base at J, with 8 bases between. CDR3 size: 13 residues. Here the CDR3 reads CASSAQENTEAFF. CDR3 DNA: TGCGCCAGCAGCGCACAGGAGAACACTGAAGCTTTCTTT.

The V and J genes are TRBV5-1 and TRBJ1-1, with 7 bases fitting TRBD1. Per the germline V gene, CDR1 is SGHRS and CDR2 is YFSETQ. J lost 4 bases, V lost 5 bases, and 17 bases had no gene match. This CDR3 is 17 amino acids long. The CDR3 loop is CASSFDRQGKVGTEAFF. The CDR3 bases are TGCGCCAGCAGTTTTGATCGACAGGGAAAGGTTGGCACTGAAGCTTTCTTT.

This clonotype was observed many times. The gene calls are TRBV5-1 and TRBJ2-2, with TRBD1 matching over 8 bases. CDR1 and CDR2 from the germline V gene are SGHRS and YFSETQ. With V trimmed by 4 bases and J by 5 bases, 7 bases remained unmatched. This CDR3 is 15 amino acids long. The CDR3 sequence is CASSRTGMSTGELFF. CDR3 sequence (DNA): TGCGCCAGCAGCAGGACAGGGATGAGTACCGGGGAGCTGTTTTTT.

The rearrangement uses TRBV19 and TRBJ1-1; D is undetermined. Looked up from germline, CDR1 is LNHDA and CDR2 is SQIVND (reference sequence). V lost 4 bases and J 3 bases, leaving 9 bases between the germline ends. The CDR3 spans 13 residues. The CDR3 region has the DNA TGTGCCAGTAGTACCAAGGCCTACACTGAAGCTTTCTTT. Residues: CASSTKAYTEAFF.

At least ten counts were recorded for this clonotype. This chain links TRBV20-1 with TRBJ2-5; D gene ambiguous. Looked up from germline, CDR1 is DFQATT and CDR2 is SNEGSKA (reference sequence). V was clipped by 4 bases and J by 2 bases, with 8 bases between them. This CDR3 is built from 12 residues. The DNA for the CDR3 is TGCAGTGCTATGCTTCAGCAAGAGACCCAGTACTTC. Its protein is CSAMLQQETQYF.

This clonotype was counted between two and nine times. A single base separates this from a much larger clone, so it may be a read error. The chain carries TRBV5-1 and TRBJ2-1; D remains unclear. The CDR3 extends over 13 amino acids. In germline, CDR1 is SGHRS, CDR2 YFSETQ. The V end was cut by 4 bases, the J end by 3 bases, with 8 bases between. CDR3 residues: CASSPQSYNEQFF. CDR3 in DNA: TGCGCCAGCAGCCCCCAGAGCTACAATGAGCAGTTCTTC.

This clonotype was observed at least ten times. The CDR3 here is CASRGSSYNEQFF. The DNA of the CDR3 is TGTGCCAGCCGAGGTAGCTCCTACAATGAGCAGTTCTTC. This chain joins TRBV7-2 and TRBJ2-1; D gene ambiguous. The germline gives CDR1 SGHTA, CDR2 FQGNSA. The CDR3 extends over 13 amino acids. Trimming took 8 bases from V and 0 from J, leaving 8 bases between them.

V gene TRBV28 combines with J gene TRBJ2-7; 8 bases match TRBD2. CDR1 MDHEN and CDR2 SYDVKM come from the germline V gene. The CDR3 contains 14 residues. The trim removed 6 bases at V and 2 bases at J, leaving 6 bases unmatched. The CDR3 sequence is CASRQAGDAYEQYF. CDR3 nucleotides: TGTGCCAGCAGACAAGCGGGAGACGCCTACGAGCAGTACTTC.

The table lists this clonotype with many counts. The rearrangement joins TRBV7-9 to TRBJ2-1; 12 nucleotides line up with TRBD2. Germline CDR1 and CDR2: SEHNR and FQNEAQ (reference sequence). This CDR3 is built from 17 residues. Unmatched junction bases numbered 14, after V lost 7 bases and J lost 7 bases. CDR3 coding DNA: TGTGCCAGCAACTCAGGCACTAGCGGGGGGTCGGGGAATGAGCAGTTCTTC. This sequence encodes CASNSGTSGGSGNEQFF. Supplemented by reference TRBV7-9 and TRBJ2-1, the full variable domain reads DTGVSQNPRHKITKRGQNVTFRCDPISEHNRLYWYRQTLGQGPEFLTYFQNEAQLEKSRLLSDRFSAERPKGSFSTLEIQRTEQGDSAMYLCASNSGTSGGSGNEQFFGPGTRLTVL.

This clonotype was seen many times. The V and J genes are TRBV7-2 and TRBJ2-7, with 8 bases matching TRBD2. The ends lost 2 bases at V and 3 bases at J; junction bases unmatched: 3. The CDR3 spans 14 residues. Germline V gene data show CDR1 as SGHTA and CDR2 as FQGNSA. This CDR3 is CASSLKRGSYEQYV. The CDR3, as DNA: TGTGCCAGCAGCTTAAAGCGGGGGAGCTACGAGCAGTACGTC.

Ten or more counts support this clonotype. CDR3 nucleotide sequence: TGCGCCAGCAGCCGGGAGGGCCCCAATACTGAAGCTTTCTTT. Translated: CASSREGPNTEAFF. The chain uses TRBV4-3 and TRBJ1-1; D gene uncertain. Trimming left V 4 bases short and J 5 bases short, with 14 bases between. Germline V CDR1 and CDR2: LGHNA, YSLEER. The CDR3 is 14 amino acids.

This clonotype was seen many times. The CDR3 DNA follows: TGCAGTGCTAGATCCCCATGGGGGGTGAGCACAGATACGCAGTATTTT. Translated, it gives CSARSPWGVSTDTQYF. The chain is built from TRBV20-1 and TRBJ2-3; the D gene is possibly TRBD2 (6 bases). CDR1 and CDR2 from the germline V gene are DFQATT and SNEGSKA (reference sequence). The length of the CDR3 is 16 residues. V was clipped by 2 bases and J by 0 bases, with 15 bases between them.

CDR3: CASSSETNAGTGGYTQYF. DNA of the CDR3: TGCGCCAGCAGCTCGGAAACGAACGCCGGGACAGGGGGCTATACGCAGTATTTT. The chain is built from TRBV5-1 and TRBJ2-3; 12 nucleotides align to TRBD1. With V trimmed by 3 bases and J by 7 bases, 15 bases remained unmatched. CDR3 size: 18 residues. Germline V gives CDR1 SGHRS, CDR2 YFSETQ.

This clonotype showed up just a few times. V usage is TRBV20-1 and J usage is TRBJ1-5; 7 bases fit TRBD1. Germline CDR1 DFQATT, CDR2 SNEGSKA (reference sequence). Trimming took 1 base from V and 1 from J; bases not matched to a gene: 10. The CDR3 consists of 17 residues. Here the CDR3 reads CSARVLVGGASNQPQHF. The DNA for the CDR3 is TGCAGTGCTAGAGTACTCGTAGGGGGCGCGAGCAATCAGCCCCAGCATTTT.

This clonotype was found many times. V usage is TRBV24-1 and J usage is TRBJ2-1; D perhaps matches TRBD1 (5 bases). CDR3 length equals 14 residues. Trimming removed 4 bases at V and 3 bases at J, with 9 bases between. Germline lookup yields CDR1 KGHDR and CDR2 SFDVKD. CDR3 loop: CATSETTDYNEQFF. The CDR3 region has the DNA TGTGCCACCAGTGAGACGACAGACTACAATGAGCAGTTCTTC.

This clonotype was found many times. The chain has TRBV29-1 and TRBJ2-3; no reliable D call. Germline V gene data show CDR1 as SQVTM and CDR2 as ANQGSEA. This CDR3 region has 11 residues. V lost 8 bases and J 4 bases, leaving 10 bases between the germline ends. Written as DNA, the CDR3 is TGCAGCCTCCAGGCGTCAGATACGCAGTATTTT. It yields the protein CSLQASDTQYF.

Concerning this clonotype: Sequence at one end of the junction differs from germline and may be a read error. V and J are TRBV5-1 and TRBJ1-6; the D gene is possibly TRBD1 (5 bases). The CDR3 has 15 residues. Germline loops: CDR1 SGHRS, CDR2 YFSETQ. CDR3 residues: CASSLVTREDSPLNF. The CDR3 bases are TGCGCCAGCAGCTTGGTTACCAGGGAGGATTCACCCCTCAACTTT.

This clonotype appeared many times. V and J are TRBV4-1 and TRBJ2-5, with 7 bases that match TRBD2. Looked up from germline, CDR1 is MGHRA and CDR2 is YSYEKL. This CDR3 region has 14 residues. V shed 0 bases, J shed 4 bases, and the junction held 2 bases outside the gene matches. The CDR3 DNA reads as TGCGCCAGCAGCCAAGAATGGGGGGGAGAGACCCAGTACTTC. Protein: CASSQEWGGETQYF.

This clonotype was counted ten times or more. This chain uses TRBV25-1 with TRBJ2-2; 12 bases match TRBD2. This CDR3 is 15 amino acids long. V shed 2 bases, J shed 7 bases, and the junction held 2 bases outside the gene matches. Germline lookup yields CDR1 MGHDK and CDR2 SYGVNS. CDR3 sequence reads: CASSERLAGVGELFF. In DNA form, the CDR3 reads TGTGCCAGCAGTGAAAGACTAGCGGGGGTCGGGGAGCTGTTTTTT.

The sample holds many counts of this clonotype. Here the CDR3 DNA reads TGTGCCAGCAGCTTGCAAAAAACTAGCGGGGATTCCTACGAGCAGTACTTC. Protein product: CASSLQKTSGDSYEQYF. The chain joins TRBV5-8 to TRBJ2-7; 10 bases agree with TRBD2. V lost 1 base, J lost 1 base, and 8 bases stayed unmatched. This CDR3 comprises 17 residues. CDR1 SGHTS and CDR2 YDEGEE come from the germline V gene.

This clonotype showed up many times. This chain joins TRBV20-1 and TRBJ2-3, with D uncertain. V lost 0 bases and J lost 0, with 7 bases in between. CDR1 and CDR2 (germline): DFQATT, SNEGSKA (reference sequence). This CDR3 is built from 14 residues. The CDR3 sequence: CSAREGQSTDTQYF. In DNA, the CDR3 is TGCAGTGCTAGAGAAGGGCAGAGCACAGATACGCAGTATTTT.

The V gene is TRBV5-6, the J gene TRBJ2-3, with TRBD2 as a possible D gene (6 bases). The germline V gene encodes CDR1 SGHDT and CDR2 YYEEEE. This CDR3 spans 15 amino acids. Trimming shortened V by 0 bases and J by 5 bases, and 13 bases separated the two germline ends. CDR3 protein: CASSLGGWREDTQYF. The CDR3 DNA reads TGTGCCAGCAGCTTGGGGGGCTGGAGGGAAGATACGCAGTATTTT.

This clonotype appeared many times. The rearrangement joins TRBV4-3 to TRBJ2-3; no definite D call. The CDR3 is made up of 14 amino acids. V lost 0 bases and J lost 2, with 6 bases in between. Germline-derived CDR1 and CDR2 are LGHNA and YSLEER. CDR3 region: CASSQDRFTDTQYF. Written as DNA, the CDR3 is TGCGCCAGCAGCCAAGACCGCTTCACAGATACGCAGTATTTT.

At least ten counts were recorded for this clonotype. The rearrangement joins TRBV5-1 to TRBJ2-1; 7 positions agree with TRBD2. The CDR3 loop spans 17 amino acids. Trimming at V came to 0 bases and at J to 8 bases, leaving 14 bases not matched to a gene. Germline loops: CDR1 SGHRS, CDR2 YFSETQ. In DNA form, the CDR3 reads TGCGCCAGCAGCTTGGGCCCCAGAAGCGGGGCTATGTATGAGCAGTTCTTC. Its translation: CASSLGPRSGAMYEQFF.

This clonotype has at least ten counts. The rearrangement links TRBV7-9 to TRBJ2-6; possible D gene TRBD1, 6 bases. In germline, CDR1 is SEHNR, CDR2 FQNEAQ (reference sequence). Deletions cut 6 bases from V and 4 bases from J, with 16 bases between. The CDR3 sequence is 16 residues long. The CDR3 nucleotides read TGTGCCAGCAGAGGAGCAGGGGATAAAGGGGCCAACGTCCTGACTTTC. Protein product: CASRGAGDKGANVLTF.